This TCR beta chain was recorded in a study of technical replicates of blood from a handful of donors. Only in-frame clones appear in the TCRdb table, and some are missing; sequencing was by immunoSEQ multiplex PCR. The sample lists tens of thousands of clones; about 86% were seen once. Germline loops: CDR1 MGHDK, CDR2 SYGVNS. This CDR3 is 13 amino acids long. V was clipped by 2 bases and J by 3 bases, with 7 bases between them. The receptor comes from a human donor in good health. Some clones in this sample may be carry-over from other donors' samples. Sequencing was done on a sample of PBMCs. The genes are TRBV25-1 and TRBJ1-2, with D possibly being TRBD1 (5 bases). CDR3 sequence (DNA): TGTGCCAGCAGTGAAGCAGGGTACTATGGCTACACCTTC. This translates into CASSEAGYYGYTF.